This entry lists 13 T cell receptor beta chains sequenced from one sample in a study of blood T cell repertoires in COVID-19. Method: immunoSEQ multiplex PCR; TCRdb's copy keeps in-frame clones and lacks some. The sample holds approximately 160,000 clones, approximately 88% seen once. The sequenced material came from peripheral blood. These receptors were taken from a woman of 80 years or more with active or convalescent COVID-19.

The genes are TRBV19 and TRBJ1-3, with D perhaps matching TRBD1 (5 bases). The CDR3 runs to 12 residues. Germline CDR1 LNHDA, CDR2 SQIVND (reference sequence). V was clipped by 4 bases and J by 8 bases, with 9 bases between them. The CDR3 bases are TGTGCCAGTAGTAAGGGGATAGACACCATATATTTT. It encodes CASSKGIDTIYF.

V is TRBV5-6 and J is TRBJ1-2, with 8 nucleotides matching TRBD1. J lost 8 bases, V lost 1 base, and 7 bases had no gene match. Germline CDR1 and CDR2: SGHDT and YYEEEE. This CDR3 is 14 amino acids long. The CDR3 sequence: CASSLQQGVGGYTF. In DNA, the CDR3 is TGTGCCAGCAGCTTGCAACAGGGGGTCGGCGGCTACACCTTC. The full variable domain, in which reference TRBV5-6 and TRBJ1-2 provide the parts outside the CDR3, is DAGVTQSPTHLIKTRGQQVTLRCSPKSGHDTVSWYQQALGQGPQFIFQYYEEEERQRGNFPDRFSGHQFPNYSSELNVNALLLGDSALYLCASSLQQGVGGYTFGSGTRLTVV.

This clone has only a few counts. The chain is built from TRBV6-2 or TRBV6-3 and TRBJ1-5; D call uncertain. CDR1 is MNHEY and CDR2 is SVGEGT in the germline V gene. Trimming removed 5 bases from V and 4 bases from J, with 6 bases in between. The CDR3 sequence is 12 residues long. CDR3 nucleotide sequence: TGTGCCAGCAGTCCCCCTAATCAGCCCCAGCATTTT. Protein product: CASSPPNQPQHF.

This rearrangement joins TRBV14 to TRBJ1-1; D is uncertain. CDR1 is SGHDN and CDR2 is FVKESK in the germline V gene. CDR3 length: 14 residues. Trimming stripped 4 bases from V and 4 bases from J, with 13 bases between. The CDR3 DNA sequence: TGTGCCAGCAGCCCGGAGGCCAGAGGCACTGAAGCTTTCTTT. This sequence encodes CASSPEARGTEAFF.

Here the CDR3 reads CASSARTSRHNEQFF. CDR3 DNA sequence: TGTGCCAGCAGCGCAAGGACTAGCCGTCACAATGAGCAGTTCTTC. The genes are TRBV7-3 and TRBJ2-1, with TRBD2 identical over 8 bases. The CDR3 length is 15 residues. J was trimmed by 5 bases and V by 5 bases; bases with no gene match: 8. Germline assignment: CDR1 SGHTA and CDR2 FQGTGA.

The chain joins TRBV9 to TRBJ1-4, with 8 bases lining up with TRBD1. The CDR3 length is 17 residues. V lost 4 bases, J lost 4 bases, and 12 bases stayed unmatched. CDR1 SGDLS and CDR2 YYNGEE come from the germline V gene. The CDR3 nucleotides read TGTGCCAGCAGCCCTGGACAGGGTCCGTACGTTAATGAAAAACTGTTTTTT. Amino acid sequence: CASSPGQGPYVNEKLFF.

CDR3 sequence (DNA): TGTGCCAGCAGTTACTCTAGCGGGGGGATGTACGAGCAGTACTTC. It codes for CASSYSSGGMYEQYF. The V call is TRBV6-5, the J call TRBJ2-7; 10 bases are a match to TRBD2. The CDR3 runs to 15 residues. V lost 0 bases and J lost 4; bases outside the gene matches: 3. CDR1 and CDR2 (germline): MNHEY, SVGAGI.

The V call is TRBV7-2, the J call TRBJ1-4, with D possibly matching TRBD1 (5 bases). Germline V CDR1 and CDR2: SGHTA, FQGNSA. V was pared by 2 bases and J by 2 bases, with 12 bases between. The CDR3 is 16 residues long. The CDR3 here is CASSLNLGGTNEKLFF. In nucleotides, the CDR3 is TGTGCCAGCAGCTTAAATCTCGGGGGGACTAATGAAAAACTGTTTTTT.

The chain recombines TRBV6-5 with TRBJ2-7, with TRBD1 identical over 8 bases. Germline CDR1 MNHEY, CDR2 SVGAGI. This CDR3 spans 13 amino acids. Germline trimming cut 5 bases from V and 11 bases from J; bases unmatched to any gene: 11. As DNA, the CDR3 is TGTGCCAGCAGTCTAAACCGGGACAGGATCAAGTACTTC. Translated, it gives CASSLNRDRIKYF.

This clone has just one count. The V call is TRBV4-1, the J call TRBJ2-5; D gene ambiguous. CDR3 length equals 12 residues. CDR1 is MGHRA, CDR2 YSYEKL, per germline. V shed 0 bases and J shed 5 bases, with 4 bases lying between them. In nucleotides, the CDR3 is TGCGCCAGCAGCCAAGATATGGAGACCCAGTACTTC. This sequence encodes CASSQDMETQYF.

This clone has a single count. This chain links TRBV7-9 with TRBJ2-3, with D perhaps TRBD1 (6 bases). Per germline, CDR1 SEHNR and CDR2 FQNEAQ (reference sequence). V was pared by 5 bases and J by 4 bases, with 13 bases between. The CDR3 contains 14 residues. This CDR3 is CASSPPGVPDTQYF. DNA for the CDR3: TGTGCCAGCAGCCCACCAGGGGTTCCAGATACGCAGTATTTT.

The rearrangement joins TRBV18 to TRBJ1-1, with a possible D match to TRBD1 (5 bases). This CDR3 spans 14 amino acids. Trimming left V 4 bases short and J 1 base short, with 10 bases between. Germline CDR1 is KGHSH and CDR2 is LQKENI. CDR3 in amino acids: CASSLRQPNTEAFF. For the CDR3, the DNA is TGTGCCAGCTCACTGAGACAGCCGAACACTGAAGCTTTCTTT.

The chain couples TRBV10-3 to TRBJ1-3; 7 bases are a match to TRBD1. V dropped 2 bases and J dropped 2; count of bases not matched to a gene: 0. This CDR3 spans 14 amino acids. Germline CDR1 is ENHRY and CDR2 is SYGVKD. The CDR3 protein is CAISEDRAGNTIYF. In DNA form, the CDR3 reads TGTGCCATCAGTGAGGACAGGGCTGGAAACACCATATATTTT.